This T cell receptor beta chain came from a study of blood T cell repertoires in COVID-19. Clones were read by immunoSEQ multiplex PCR, and TCRdb kept only the in-frame ones, dropping some. Found here are 250,000 to 300,000 clones, around 80% of them singletons; the top ten hold over 4%. This CDR3 has 18 amino acids. J lost 8 bases, V lost 2 bases, and 16 bases had no gene match. CDR1 SEHNR and CDR2 FQNEAQ come from the germline V gene (reference sequence). This chain connects TRBV7-9 to TRBJ1-4; TRBD1 aligns across 8 bases. Sequencing used PBMCs or T cells enriched from blood (not recorded which). This clonotype was obtained from a man aged 35 to 55 who had been exposed to COVID-19. The CDR3: CASSLFNYRGGVGEKLFF. CDR3 nucleotide sequence: TGTGCCAGCAGCTTATTTAATTACAGGGGGGGAGTGGGCGAAAAACTGTTTTTT. Full variable domain (outside the CDR3, taken from reference TRBV7-9 and TRBJ1-4): DTGVSQNPRHKITKRGQNVTFRCDPISEHNRLYWYRQTLGQGPEFLTYFQNEAQLEKSRLLSDRFSAERPKGSFSTLEIQRTEQGDSAMYLCASSLFNYRGGVGEKLFFGSGTQLSVL.